This TCR beta chain was documented in a study of identical twins. This clonotype was counted at least ten times. Antigen: not known. Broader study findings: Twins' surplus sharing was weaker for beta out-of-frame sequences. Low generation probability was overrepresented in out-of-frame alpha sequences shared by twins.

V was pared by 4 bases and J by 3 bases, with 16 bases between. Germline V gene lookup returns CDR1 SQVTM and CDR2 ANQGSEA. This CDR3 contains 14 residues. In TCRdb, the 5' RACE reads were re-called with MiXCR into one record per CDR3 protein. The data show 450,000 or so distinct CDR3 sequences, 14% seen once. These same data were also listed under a study on yellow fever vaccine responses in identical twins.

The chain carries TRBV29-1 and TRBJ2-7; no firm D call. Input material: CD4+ T cells sorted from blood. The receptor was derived from a woman aged 18 to 35 in good health. Here the CDR3 DNA reads TGCAGCGTTGTTAGGTCAACCCTCGACTACGAGCAGTACTTC. It yields the protein CSVVRSTLDYEQYF.